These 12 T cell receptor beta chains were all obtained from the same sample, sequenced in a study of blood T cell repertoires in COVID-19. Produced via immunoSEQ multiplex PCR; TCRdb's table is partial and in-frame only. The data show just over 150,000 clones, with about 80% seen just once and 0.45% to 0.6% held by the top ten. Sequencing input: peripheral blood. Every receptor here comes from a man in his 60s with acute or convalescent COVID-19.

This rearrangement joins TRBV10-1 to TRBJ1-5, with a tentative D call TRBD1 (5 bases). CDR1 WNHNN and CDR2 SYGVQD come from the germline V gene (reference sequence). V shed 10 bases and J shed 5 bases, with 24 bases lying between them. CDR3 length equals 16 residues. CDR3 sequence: CATQLPGQGVYQPQHF. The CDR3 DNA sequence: TGCGCCACCCAACTCCCAGGGCAGGGTGTCTATCAGCCCCAGCATTTT.

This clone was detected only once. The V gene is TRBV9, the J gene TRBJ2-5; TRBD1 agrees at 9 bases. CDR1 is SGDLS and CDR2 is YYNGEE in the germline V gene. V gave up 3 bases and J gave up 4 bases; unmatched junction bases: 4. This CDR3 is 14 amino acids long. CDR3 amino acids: CASSARTGAETQYF. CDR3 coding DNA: TGTGCCAGCAGCGCCCGGACAGGGGCAGAGACCCAGTACTTC.

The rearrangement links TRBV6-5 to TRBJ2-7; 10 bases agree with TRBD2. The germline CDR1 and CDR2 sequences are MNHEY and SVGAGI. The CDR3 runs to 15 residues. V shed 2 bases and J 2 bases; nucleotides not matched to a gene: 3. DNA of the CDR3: TGTGCCAGCAGTTACGGGGGGACTAGCGCCTACGAGCAGTACTTC. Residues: CASSYGGTSAYEQYF.

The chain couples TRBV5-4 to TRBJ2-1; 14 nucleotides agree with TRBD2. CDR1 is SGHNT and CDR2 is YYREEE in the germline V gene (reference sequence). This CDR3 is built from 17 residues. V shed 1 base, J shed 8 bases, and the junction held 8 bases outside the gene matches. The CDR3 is CASSLPLGLAGGYEQFF. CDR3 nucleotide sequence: TGTGCCAGCAGCTTGCCTTTAGGACTAGCGGGGGGATATGAGCAGTTCTTC.

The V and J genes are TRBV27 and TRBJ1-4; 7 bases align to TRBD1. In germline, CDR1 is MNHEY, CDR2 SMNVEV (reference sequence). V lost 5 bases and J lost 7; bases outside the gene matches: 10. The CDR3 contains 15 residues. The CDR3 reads CASSPRQGTGEKLFF. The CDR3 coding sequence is TGTGCCAGCAGTCCTAGACAGGGAACGGGTGAAAAACTGTTTTTT.

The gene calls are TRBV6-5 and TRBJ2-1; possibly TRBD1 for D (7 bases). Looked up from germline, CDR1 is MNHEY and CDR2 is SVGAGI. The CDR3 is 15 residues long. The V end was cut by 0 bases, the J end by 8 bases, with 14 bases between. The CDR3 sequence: CASSYSRQGGDEQFF. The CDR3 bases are TGTGCCAGCAGTTACTCAAGACAGGGAGGCGATGAGCAGTTCTTC.

CDR3 coding DNA: TGTGCCAGCAGCTCCTGGGACAGGGTTGATGGCTACACCTTC. Translated: CASSSWDRVDGYTF. The chain carries TRBV11-2 and TRBJ1-2; the match to TRBD1 covers 9 bases. V was clipped by 4 bases and J by 6 bases; unmatched bases: 6. Germline lookup yields CDR1 SGHAT and CDR2 FQNNGV. There are 14 residues in the CDR3.

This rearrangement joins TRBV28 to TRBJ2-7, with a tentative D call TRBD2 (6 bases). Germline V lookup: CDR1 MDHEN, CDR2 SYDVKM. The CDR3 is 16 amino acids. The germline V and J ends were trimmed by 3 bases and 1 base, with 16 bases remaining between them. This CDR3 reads CASSLWRGDRSYEQYF. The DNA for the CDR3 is TGTGCCAGCAGTTTGTGGAGGGGAGACCGTTCCTACGAGCAGTACTTC.

DNA for the CDR3: TGTGCCAGTAGTACAGGACAGGGGGCTTACGAGCAGTACTTC. It translates to CASSTGQGAYEQYF. The J gene is TRBJ2-7, the V gene TRBV19, with 11 nucleotides matching TRBD1. The CDR3 totals 14 residues. Trimming cost V 4 bases and J 4 bases; bases outside gene matches: 3. Germline V gives CDR1 LNHDA, CDR2 SQIVND (reference sequence).

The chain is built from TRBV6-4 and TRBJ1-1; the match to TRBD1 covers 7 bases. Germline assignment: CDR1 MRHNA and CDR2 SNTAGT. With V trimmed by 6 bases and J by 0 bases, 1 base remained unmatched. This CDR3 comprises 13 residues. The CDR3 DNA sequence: TGTGCCAGCAGAGGACAGGTGAACACTGAAGCTTTCTTT. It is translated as CASRGQVNTEAFF.

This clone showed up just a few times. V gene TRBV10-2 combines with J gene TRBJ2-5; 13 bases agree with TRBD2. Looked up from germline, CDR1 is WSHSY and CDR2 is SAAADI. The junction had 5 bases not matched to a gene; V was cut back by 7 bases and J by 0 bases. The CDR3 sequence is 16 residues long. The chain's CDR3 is CASKGGTSGDQETQYF. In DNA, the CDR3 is TGCGCCAGCAAAGGGGGGACTAGCGGGGACCAAGAGACCCAGTACTTC.

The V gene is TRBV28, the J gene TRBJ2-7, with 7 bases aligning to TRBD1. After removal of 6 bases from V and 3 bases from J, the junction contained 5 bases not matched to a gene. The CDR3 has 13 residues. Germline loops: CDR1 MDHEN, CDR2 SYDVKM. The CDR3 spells CASSPTGIYEQYF. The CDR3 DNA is TGTGCCAGCAGCCCGACAGGGATCTACGAGCAGTACTTC.